The clone carrying this T cell receptor (beta chain) was picked up a small number of times. Participants were aged about 18 to 89 years from 20 to 30 US areas. Which cohort a participant joined came from the clinical history participants gave. The data are from a study of blood T cell repertoires in COVID-19. Study at large: Sample material is recorded as cDNA or gDNA derived from T cells, B-cell-depleted T cells, or PBMCs.

As originally analysed: Reference gene primer amplification yielded estimated nucleated cell counts. Data came from immunoSEQ multiplex PCR; TCRdb stores just in-frame clones and leaves some out. From that table come the V and J calls and clone size; the DNA was used to work out D and trimming. Here the sample spans a few hundred thousand clones, just over 85% being singletons. This CDR3 has 16 residues. The J segment lost 3 bases and the V segment lost 5 bases, leaving 6 bases of the junction unmatched. Germline CDR1 SGHAT, CDR2 FQNNGV. The sequencing input was PBMCs or T cells enriched from blood (not recorded which). The rearrangement uses TRBV11-2 and TRBJ1-3; TRBD1 aligns across 11 bases. The receptor comes from a woman in her thirties or forties with acute COVID-19. DNA of the CDR3: TGTGCCAGCAGCCGAGGACAGGGGGCCGTTGGAAACACCATATATTTT. This gives the protein CASSRGQGAVGNTIYF.